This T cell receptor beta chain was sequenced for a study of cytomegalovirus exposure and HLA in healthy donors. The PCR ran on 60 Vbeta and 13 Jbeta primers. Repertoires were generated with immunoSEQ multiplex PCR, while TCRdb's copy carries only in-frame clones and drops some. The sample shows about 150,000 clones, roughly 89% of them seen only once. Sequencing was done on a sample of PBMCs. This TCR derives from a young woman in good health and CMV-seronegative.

The CDR3 DNA sequence: TGTGCCAGCAGCCTCAAAAGGGGCCTCAGCACAGATACGCAGTATTTT. Protein: CASSLKRGLSTDTQYF. The chain combines TRBV7-6 with TRBJ2-3; D perhaps matches TRBD1 (5 bases). V gave up 5 bases and J gave up 0 bases, with 15 bases separating them. The CDR3 length is 16 residues. From germline, CDR1 is SGHVS and CDR2 FNYEAQ.